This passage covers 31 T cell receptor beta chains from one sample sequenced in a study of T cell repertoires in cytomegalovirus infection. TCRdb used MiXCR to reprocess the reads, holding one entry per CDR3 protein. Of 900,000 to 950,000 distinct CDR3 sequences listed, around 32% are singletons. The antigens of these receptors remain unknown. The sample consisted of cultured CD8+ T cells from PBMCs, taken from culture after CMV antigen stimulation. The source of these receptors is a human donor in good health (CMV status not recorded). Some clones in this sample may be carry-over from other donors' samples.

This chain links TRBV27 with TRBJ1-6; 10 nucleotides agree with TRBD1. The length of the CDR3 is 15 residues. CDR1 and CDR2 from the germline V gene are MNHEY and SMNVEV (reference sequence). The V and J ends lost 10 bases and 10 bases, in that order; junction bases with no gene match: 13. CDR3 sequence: CANTLSGTGVSPLHF. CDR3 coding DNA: TGTGCCAACACTCTATCCGGGACAGGGGTGTCACCCCTCCACTTT.

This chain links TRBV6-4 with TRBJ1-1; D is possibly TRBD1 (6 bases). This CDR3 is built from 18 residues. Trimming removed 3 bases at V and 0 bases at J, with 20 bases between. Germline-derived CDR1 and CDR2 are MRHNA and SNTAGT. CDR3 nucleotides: TGTGCCAGCAGTGAACGGGGGGATCTCGGGGGGCTGAACACTGAAGCTTTCTTT. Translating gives CASSERGDLGGLNTEAFF.

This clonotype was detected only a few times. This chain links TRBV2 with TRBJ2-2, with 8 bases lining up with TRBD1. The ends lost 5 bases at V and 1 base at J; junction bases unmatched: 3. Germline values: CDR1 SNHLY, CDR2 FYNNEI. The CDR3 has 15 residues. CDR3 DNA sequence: TGTGCCAGCAGTAACAGGGGGGTGAACACCGGGGAGCTGTTTTTT. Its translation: CASSNRGVNTGELFF.

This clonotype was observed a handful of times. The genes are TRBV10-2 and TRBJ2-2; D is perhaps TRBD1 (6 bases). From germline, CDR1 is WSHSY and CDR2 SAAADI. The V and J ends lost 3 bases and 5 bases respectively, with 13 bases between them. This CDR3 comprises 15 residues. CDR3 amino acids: CASSERQGKTGELFF. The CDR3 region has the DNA TGCGCCAGCAGTGAACGGCAGGGGAAAACCGGGGAGCTGTTTTTT.

Here the CDR3 DNA reads TGTGCCAGCAGCCGAGACTTAAAGGGGGCCGAGCAGTACGTC. Its protein is CASSRDLKGAEQYV. This chain uses TRBV11-3 with TRBJ2-7, with 7 bases lining up with TRBD1. V shed 5 bases and J 6 bases; nucleotides not matched to a gene: 10. The CDR3 spans 14 residues. Germline CDR1 is SGHNT and CDR2 is YENEEA.

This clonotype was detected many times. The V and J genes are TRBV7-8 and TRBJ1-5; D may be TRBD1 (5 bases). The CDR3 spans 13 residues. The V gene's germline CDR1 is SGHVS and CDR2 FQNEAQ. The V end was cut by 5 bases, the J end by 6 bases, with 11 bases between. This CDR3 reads CASSPGGGQPQHF. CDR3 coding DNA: TGTGCCAGCAGCCCCGGGGGAGGTCAGCCCCAGCATTTT.

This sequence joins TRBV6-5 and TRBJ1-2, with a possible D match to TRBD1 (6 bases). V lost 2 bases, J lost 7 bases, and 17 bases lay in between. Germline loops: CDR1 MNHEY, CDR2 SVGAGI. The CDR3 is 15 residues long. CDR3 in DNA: TGTGCCAGCAGTTACCCAGGATCTCGAGGGGGTGGCTACACCTTC. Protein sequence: CASSYPGSRGGGYTF.

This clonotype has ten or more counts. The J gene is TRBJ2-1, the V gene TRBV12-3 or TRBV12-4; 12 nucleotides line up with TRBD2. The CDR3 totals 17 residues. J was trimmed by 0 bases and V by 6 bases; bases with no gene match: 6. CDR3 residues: CASRFGLAGSSYNEQFF. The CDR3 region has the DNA TGTGCCAGCAGGTTTGGACTAGCGGGGAGCTCCTACAATGAGCAGTTCTTC.

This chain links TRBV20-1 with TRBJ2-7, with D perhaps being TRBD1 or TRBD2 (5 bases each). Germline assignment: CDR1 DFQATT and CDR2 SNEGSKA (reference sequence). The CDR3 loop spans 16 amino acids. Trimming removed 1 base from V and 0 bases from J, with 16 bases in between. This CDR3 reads CSARVGGRETSYEQYF. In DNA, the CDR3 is TGCAGTGCTAGAGTCGGAGGCAGGGAGACCTCCTACGAGCAGTACTTC.

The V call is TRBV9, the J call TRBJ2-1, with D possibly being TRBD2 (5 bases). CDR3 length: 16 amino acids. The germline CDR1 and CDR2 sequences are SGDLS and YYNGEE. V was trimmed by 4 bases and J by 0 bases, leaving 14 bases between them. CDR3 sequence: CASSPIGRASYNEQFF. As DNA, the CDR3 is TGTGCCAGCAGCCCCATCGGGCGGGCCTCCTACAATGAGCAGTTCTTC.

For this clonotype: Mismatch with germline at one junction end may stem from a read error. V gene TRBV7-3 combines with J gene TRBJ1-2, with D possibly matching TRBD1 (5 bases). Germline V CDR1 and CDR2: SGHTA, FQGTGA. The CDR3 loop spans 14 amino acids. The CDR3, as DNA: TGTGCCAGCAGCCCGGGGGGAGGAGGTTATGACTACACCTTC. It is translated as CASSPGGGGYDYTF.

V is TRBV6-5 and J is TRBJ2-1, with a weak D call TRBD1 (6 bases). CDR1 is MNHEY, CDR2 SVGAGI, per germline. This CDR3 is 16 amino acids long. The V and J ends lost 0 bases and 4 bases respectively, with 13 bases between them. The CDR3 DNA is TGTGCCAGCAGTTACTCGAGTGGGGGCGGGTACAATGAGCAGTTCTTC. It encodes CASSYSSGGGYNEQFF.

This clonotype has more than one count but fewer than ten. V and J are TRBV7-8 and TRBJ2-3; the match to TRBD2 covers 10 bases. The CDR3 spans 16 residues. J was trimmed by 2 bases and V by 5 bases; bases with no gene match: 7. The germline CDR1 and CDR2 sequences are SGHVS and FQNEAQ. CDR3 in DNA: TGTGCCAGCAGCCATTCAAGCGGGGGGGCCACAGATACGCAGTATTTT. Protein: CASSHSSGGATDTQYF.

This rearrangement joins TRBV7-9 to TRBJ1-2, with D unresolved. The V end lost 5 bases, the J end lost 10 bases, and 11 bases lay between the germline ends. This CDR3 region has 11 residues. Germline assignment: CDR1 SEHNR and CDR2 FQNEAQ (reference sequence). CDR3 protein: CASSAPPIYTF. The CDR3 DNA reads TGTGCCAGCAGCGCCCCCCCAATCTACACCTTC.

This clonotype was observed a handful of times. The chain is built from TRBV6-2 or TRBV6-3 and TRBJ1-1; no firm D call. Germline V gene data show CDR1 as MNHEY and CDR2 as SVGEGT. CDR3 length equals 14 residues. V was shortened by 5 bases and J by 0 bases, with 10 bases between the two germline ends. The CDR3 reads CASSDPGVNTEAFF. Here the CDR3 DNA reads TGTGCCAGCAGTGACCCGGGTGTGAACACTGAAGCTTTCTTT.

CDR3 residues: CASSPLGPRPEFATNEKLFF. The CDR3 region has the DNA TGTGCCAGCTCACCCTTAGGACCAAGGCCTGAGTTTGCAACTAATGAAAAACTGTTTTTT. The V and J genes are TRBV18 and TRBJ1-4, with D unresolved. The germline CDR1 and CDR2 sequences are KGHSH and LQKENI. This CDR3 contains 20 residues. V was cut by 3 bases and J by 0 bases, with 23 bases left in between.

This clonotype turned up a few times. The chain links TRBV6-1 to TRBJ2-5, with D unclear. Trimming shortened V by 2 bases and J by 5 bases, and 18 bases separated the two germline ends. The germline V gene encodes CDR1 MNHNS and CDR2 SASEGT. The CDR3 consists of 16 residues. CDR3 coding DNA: TGTGCCAGCAGTGAAAGAGGAAACGTAAGGTCGGAGACCCAGTACTTC. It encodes CASSERGNVRSETQYF.

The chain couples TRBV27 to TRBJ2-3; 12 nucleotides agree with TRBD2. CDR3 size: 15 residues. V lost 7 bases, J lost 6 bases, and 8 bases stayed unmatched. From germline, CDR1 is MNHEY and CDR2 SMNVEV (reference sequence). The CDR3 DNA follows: TGTGCCAGCAACTTACTAGCGGGGGGCGGGGATACGCAGTATTTT. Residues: CASNLLAGGGDTQYF.

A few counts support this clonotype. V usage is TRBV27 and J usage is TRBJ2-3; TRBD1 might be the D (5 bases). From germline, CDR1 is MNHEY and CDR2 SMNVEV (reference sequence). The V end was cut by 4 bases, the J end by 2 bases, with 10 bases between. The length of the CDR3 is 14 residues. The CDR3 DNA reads TGTGCCAGCAGTTCTAGACAGCTCACAGATACGCAGTATTTT. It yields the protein CASSSRQLTDTQYF.

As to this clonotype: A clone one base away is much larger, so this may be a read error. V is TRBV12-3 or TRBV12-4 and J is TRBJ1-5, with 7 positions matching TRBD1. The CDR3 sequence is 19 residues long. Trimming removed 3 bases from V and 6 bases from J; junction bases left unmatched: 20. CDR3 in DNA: TGTGCCAGCAGTTTTTTCCCGACCGGAGAGGAGACAGGGACTCAGCCCCAGCATTTT. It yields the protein CASSFFPTGEETGTQPQHF.

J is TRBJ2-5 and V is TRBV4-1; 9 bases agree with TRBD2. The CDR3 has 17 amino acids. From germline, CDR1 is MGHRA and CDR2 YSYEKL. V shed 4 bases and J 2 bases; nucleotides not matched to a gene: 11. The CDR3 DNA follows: TGCGCCAGCAGCCCAGGGGGAGCGGGGGGATCGCAAGAGACCCAGTACTTC. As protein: CASSPGGAGGSQETQYF.

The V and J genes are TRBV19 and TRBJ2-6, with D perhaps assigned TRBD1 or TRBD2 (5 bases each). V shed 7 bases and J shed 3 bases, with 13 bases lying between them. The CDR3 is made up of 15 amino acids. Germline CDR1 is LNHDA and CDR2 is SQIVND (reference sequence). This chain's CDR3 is CASTPRGVGANVLTF. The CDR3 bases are TGTGCCAGTACCCCAAGAGGGGTTGGGGCCAACGTCCTGACTTTC.

The CDR3 spells CASSYSPGSEQYV. Here the CDR3 DNA reads TGTGCCAGCAGTTACTCGCCAGGGTCCGAGCAGTACGTC. The V and J genes are TRBV6-5 and TRBJ2-7; tentatively, D is TRBD1 (5 bases). CDR1 and CDR2 (germline): MNHEY, SVGAGI. V shed 0 bases and J shed 6 bases, with 9 bases lying between them. This CDR3 has 13 residues.

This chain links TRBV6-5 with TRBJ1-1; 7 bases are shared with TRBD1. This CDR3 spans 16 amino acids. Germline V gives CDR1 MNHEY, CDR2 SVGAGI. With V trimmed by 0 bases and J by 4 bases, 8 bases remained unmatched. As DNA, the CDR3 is TGTGCCAGCAGTTACTCAGGGGAAACAGGGGTCACTGAAGCTTTCTTT. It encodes CASSYSGETGVTEAFF.

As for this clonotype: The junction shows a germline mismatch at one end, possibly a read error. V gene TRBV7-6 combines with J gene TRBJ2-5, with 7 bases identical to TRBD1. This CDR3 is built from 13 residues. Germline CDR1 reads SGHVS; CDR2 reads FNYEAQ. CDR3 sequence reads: CVSSEGTEETQYF. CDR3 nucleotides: TGTGTCAGCAGCGAGGGGACAGAAGAGACCCAGTACTTC.

The CDR3 DNA reads as TGTGCCAGCAGCTCGACTCTAGCGGGGGCCCCCTACGAGCAGTACTTC. It encodes CASSSTLAGAPYEQYF. This chain uses TRBV7-6 with TRBJ2-7, with 10 nucleotides matching TRBD2. This CDR3 contains 16 residues. The germline V gene encodes CDR1 SGHVS and CDR2 FNYEAQ. Trimming removed 4 bases from V and 2 bases from J; junction bases left unmatched: 8. Looking up the rest from reference TRBV7-6 and TRBJ2-7 gives the full variable domain: GAGVSQSPRYKVTKRGQDVALRCDPISGHVSLYWYRQALGQGPEFLTYFNYEAQQDKSGLPNDRFSAERPEGSISTLTIQRTEQRDSAMYRCASSSTLAGAPYEQYFGPGTRLTVT.

In DNA form, the CDR3 reads TGTGCCAGCAGCTCCCCCGGGACAGGGTTTAATTCACCCCTCCACTTT. Translated: CASSSPGTGFNSPLHF. The rearrangement uses TRBV5-4 and TRBJ1-6; 9 bases align to TRBD1. The V segment lost 3 bases and the J segment 6 bases; nucleotides outside the gene matches: 7. Germline assignment: CDR1 SGHNT and CDR2 YYREEE (reference sequence). This CDR3 has 16 residues.

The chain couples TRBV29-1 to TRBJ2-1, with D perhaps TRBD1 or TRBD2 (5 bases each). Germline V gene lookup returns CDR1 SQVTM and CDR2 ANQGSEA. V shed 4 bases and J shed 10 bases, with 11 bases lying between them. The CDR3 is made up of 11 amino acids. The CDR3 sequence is CSVALGEEQFF. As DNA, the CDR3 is TGCAGCGTTGCGCTGGGGGAGGAGCAGTTCTTC.

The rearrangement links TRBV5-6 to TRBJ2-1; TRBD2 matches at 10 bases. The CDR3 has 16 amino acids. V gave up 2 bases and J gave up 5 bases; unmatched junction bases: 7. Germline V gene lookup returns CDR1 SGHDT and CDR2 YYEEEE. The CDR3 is CASSFFLAGVNNEQFF. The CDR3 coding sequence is TGTGCCAGCAGCTTCTTTCTAGCGGGGGTAAACAATGAGCAGTTCTTC.

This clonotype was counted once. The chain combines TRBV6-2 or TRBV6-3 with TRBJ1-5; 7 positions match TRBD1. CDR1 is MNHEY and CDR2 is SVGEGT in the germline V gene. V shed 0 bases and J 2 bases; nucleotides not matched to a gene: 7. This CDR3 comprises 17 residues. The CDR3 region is CASSYSKGQSGNQPQHF. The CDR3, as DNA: TGTGCCAGCAGTTACTCGAAGGGACAGTCAGGCAATCAGCCCCAGCATTTT.

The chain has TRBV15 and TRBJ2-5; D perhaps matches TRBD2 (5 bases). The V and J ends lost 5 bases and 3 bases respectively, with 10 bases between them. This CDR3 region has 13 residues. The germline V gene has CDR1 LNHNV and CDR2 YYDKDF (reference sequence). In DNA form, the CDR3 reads TGTGCCACCAGCGAGCGGCTAGAAGAGACCCAGTACTTC. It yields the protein CATSERLEETQYF.